A few counts support the clone carrying this T cell receptor beta chain. Its matching antigen is unknown. Sorted libraries used approximately 1 million CD4+ or CD8+ T cells. This entry is derived from a study of neurological immune-mediated disorders. Whole-study results and caveats: The expanded clones of different subjects shared no CDR3 amino acid sequences (suggesting private repertoires in all groups).

V was trimmed by 5 bases and J by 6 bases, leaving 20 bases between them. This CDR3 has 16 residues. Germline CDR1 reads MNHEY; CDR2 reads SVGEGT. Synthesis of cDNA was performed by 5'RACE using 10-nucleotide random UMIs. One entry per CDR3 protein, called by TCRdb with MiXCR from the 5' RACE reads. The table shows some 48,000 distinct CDR3 sequences, with approximately 5.8% occurring only once. The sequencing input was CD4+ T cells from blood. The chain employs TRBV6-2 or TRBV6-3 and TRBJ1-5; no reliable D call. This clonotype was obtained from a woman aged 18 to 35 with multiple sclerosis. Written as DNA, the CDR3 is TGTGCCAGCAGTCACCGAACCTTCAGACCCGGTCAGCCCCAGCATTTT. Its translation: CASSHRTFRPGQPQHF.